This TCR beta chain was found in a study of T cells in Graves' hyperthyroidism and ophthalmopathy. PBMCs were collected from a roughly 9.7 ml volume of fresh peripheral blood. Trimming cost V 0 bases and J 2 bases; bases outside gene matches: 11. Germline CDR1 and CDR2: LNHNV and YYDKDF (reference sequence). This CDR3 has 18 amino acids. The investigators amplified TCR beta CDR3 regions from RNA transcripts. With the HTBI primer set, the TCR CDR3 went through a first round of RT-PCR. In TCRdb, the multiplex PCR reads were re-called with MiXCR into one record per CDR3 protein. The table has 540,000 or so distinct CDR3 sequences, around a sixth seen once.

The source material was blood. This TCR was recovered from a woman younger than 45 with Graves' hyperthyroidism. The V call is TRBV15, the J call TRBJ2-3; 7 bases align to TRBD2. CDR3 region: CATSRDLGLADYTDTQYF. The CDR3 DNA is TGTGCCACCAGCAGAGATCTGGGGCTAGCGGATTACACAGATACGCAGTATTTT.